This is a list of T cell receptor beta chains from one sample in a study of blood T cell repertoires in COVID-19. The table came from immunoSEQ multiplex PCR; TCRdb's copy has only in-frame clones and leaves some out. This table has fewer than 200,000 clones, 60% to 85% appearing once. Sequenced input: peripheral blood. These receptors all come from a woman aged 60 to 75 with COVID-19, enrolled during active disease. Each CDR3 is given with its conserved first and last residue. Fields, in order: clone size, V gene, D gene, J gene, CDR3 protein, CDR3 DNA. D genes are given only for firm matches. Clone size is stated in some rows and not others, as once, few, many or a class when expanded.

>few|TRBV7-8|-|TRBJ1-5
CASARGLSNNQPQHF
TGTGCCAGCGCGCGGGGGCTCTCGAACAATCAGCCCCAGCATTTT
>once|TRBV5-4|-|TRBJ1-1
CASSLELQNTEAFF
TGTGCCAGCAGCTTGGAGCTTCAGAACACTGAAGCTTTCTTT
>-|TRBV29-1|-|TRBJ2-3
CSAPRLGSTDTQYF
TGCAGCGCCCCGAGACTAGGGAGCACAGATACGCAGTATTTT
>-|TRBV12-3/TRBV12-4|-|TRBJ1-4
CASAGGRSEKLFF
TGTGCCAGCGCCGGGGGAAGGAGCGAAAAACTGTTTTTT
>-|TRBV19|-|TRBJ2-2
CASISFGELFF
TGTGCCAGTATAAGCTTCGGGGAGCTGTTTTTT
>-|TRBV28|-|TRBJ1-5
CASSSTGRGSNQPQHF
TGTGCCAGCAGTTCCACGGGGCGGGGTAGCAATCAGCCCCAGCATTTT
>few|TRBV5-1|-|TRBJ2-2
CASSLKEVGELFF
TGCGCCAGCAGCTTAAAGGAGGTCGGGGAGCTGTTTTTT
>-|TRBV11-2|-|TRBJ2-2
CASSLEGITGELFF
TGTGCCAGCAGCTTAGAGGGCATTACCGGGGAGCTGTTTTTT
>-|TRBV3-1/TRBV3-2|-|TRBJ1-6
CASSQGGLGLDSPLHF
TGTGCCAGCAGCCAGGGGGGGCTGGGGTTAGATTCACCCCTCCACTTT
>few|TRBV5-4|-|TRBJ2-3
CASSTVGDTQYF
TGTGCCAGCAGCACGGTCGGGGATACGCAGTATTTT
>-|TRBV29-1|-|TRBJ2-6
CSAGGGAGANVLTF
TGCAGCGCCGGAGGAGGGGCTGGGGCCAACGTCCTGACTTTC
>-|TRBV28|-|TRBJ2-5
CASSLSLNEETQYF
TGTGCCAGCAGTTTATCCCTTAACGAGGAGACCCAGTACTTC
>-|TRBV3-1/TRBV3-2|TRBD1|TRBJ2-3
CASSRPGQGMVDTQYF
TGTGCCAGCAGCCGACCGGGACAGGGAATGGTAGATACGCAGTATTTT
>-|TRBV19|TRBD1|TRBJ1-1
CASDGNRGRSEAFF
TGTGCCAGTGATGGGAACAGGGGGCGTTCTGAAGCTTTCTTT
>-|TRBV4-3|-|TRBJ2-2
CASSQETRPTGELFF
TGCGCCAGCAGCCAAGAGACAAGACCCACCGGGGAGCTGTTTTTT
>many|TRBV5-1|TRBD1|TRBJ1-6
CASSPWTGKLSSPLHF
TGCGCCAGCAGCCCTTGGACAGGGAAGCTCTCTTCACCCCTCCACTTT
>few|TRBV2|-|TRBJ1-2
CASLPDSYNYGYTF
TGTGCCAGCCTCCCGGACAGCTATAACTATGGCTACACCTTC
>-|TRBV28|TRBD2|TRBJ2-1
CASRRQGLRASGRAYNEQFF
TGTGCCAGCAGGAGACAGGGTTTACGGGCTAGCGGGAGAGCCTACAATGAGCAGTTCTTC
>-|TRBV7-6|-|TRBJ2-7
CASSRTDLAYEQYF
TGTGCCAGCAGCCGGACAGATTTGGCCTACGAGCAGTACTTC
>few|TRBV6-5|-|TRBJ1-3
CASSYTGGNTIYF
TGTGCCAGCAGTTACACAGGGGGAAACACCATATATTTT
>once|TRBV19|TRBD2|TRBJ2-3
CASSIGTSGRAEDTQYF
TGTGCCAGTAGTATTGGAACTAGCGGGAGGGCCGAGGATACGCAGTATTTT
>few|TRBV7-9|TRBD1|TRBJ1-2
CASSFPGQGLYGYTF
TGTGCCAGCAGTTTTCCGGGACAGGGCCTCTATGGCTACACCTTC
>few|TRBV2|TRBD1|TRBJ2-7
CASRPRTGANSYEYF
TGTGCCAGCAGACCTAGGACAGGGGCTAACTCCTACGAGTACTTC
>-|TRBV6-5|-|TRBJ1-6
CASSYLGGNNSPLHF
TGTGCCAGCAGTTACCTGGGAGGGAATAATTCACCCCTCCACTTT
>-|TRBV6-2/TRBV6-3|TRBD2|TRBJ2-5
CASSRTSTQETQYF
TGTGCCAGCAGTCGGACTAGCACACAAGAGACCCAGTACTTC
>few|TRBV3-1/TRBV3-2|-|TRBJ2-1
CASSQVRTAHNEQFF
TGTGCCAGCAGCCAAGTCCGGACAGCCCACAATGAGCAGTTCTTC
>-|TRBV29-1|-|TRBJ2-3
CSVEDGQLTLRNTDTQYF
TGCAGCGTTGAGGATGGACAGCTTACATTACGGAACACAGATACGCAGTATTTT
>-|TRBV29-1|TRBD2|TRBJ2-1
CSVERGGYNEQFF
TGCAGCGTTGAGCGGGGGGGTTACAATGAGCAGTTCTTC
>-|TRBV6-6|TRBD1|TRBJ2-7
CASSYEGQGYEQYF
TGTGCCAGCAGTTACGAAGGACAGGGGTACGAGCAGTACTTC
>-|TRBV15|TRBD2|TRBJ2-5
CATSRTPWGGETQYF
TGTGCCACCAGCAGGACCCCTTGGGGAGGGGAGACCCAGTACTTC
>-|TRBV5-1|-|TRBJ1-5
CASSLSPVDNQPQHF
TGCGCCAGCAGCTTGTCTCCAGTCGACAATCAGCCCCAGCATTTT
>-|TRBV10-3|TRBD1|TRBJ2-1
CAITPTGDNEQFF
TGTGCCATCACTCCGACAGGGGACAATGAGCAGTTCTTC
>-|TRBV29-1|-|TRBJ2-5
CSVERGSFETQYF
TGCAGCGTTGAAAGAGGGTCATTTGAGACCCAGTACTTC
>-|TRBV19|-|TRBJ2-2
CASKDWKGQTYTGELFF
TGTGCCAGTAAGGATTGGAAAGGACAGACTTACACCGGGGAGCTGTTTTTT
>-|TRBV7-2|TRBD2|TRBJ2-5
CASSPPGLAKETQYF
TGTGCCAGCAGTCCTCCGGGACTAGCAAAAGAGACCCAGTACTTC
>-|TRBV25-1|-|TRBJ1-2
CASSEGQGSGYGYTF
TGTGCCAGCAGTGAGGGTCAGGGTAGCGGTTATGGCTACACCTTC
>-|TRBV29-1|-|TRBJ1-3
CSASGGFSSGNTIYF
TGCAGCGCCTCGGGAGGGTTTAGCTCTGGAAACACCATATATTTT
>-|TRBV19|TRBD1|TRBJ2-7
CASSIGQGDDEQYF
TGTGCCAGTAGTATTGGCCAGGGGGACGACGAGCAGTACTTC
>-|TRBV5-4|TRBD2|TRBJ2-5
CASSLAGGETQYF
TGTGCCAGCAGCTTAGCGGGGGGGGAGACCCAGTACTTC
>-|TRBV19|-|TRBJ1-5
CASSEGEGQPQHF
TGTGCCAGTAGCGAGGGGGAGGGACAGCCCCAGCATTTT
>-|TRBV6-5|TRBD1|TRBJ1-6
CASRSTGGSSPLHF
TGTGCCAGCAGGTCGACAGGGGGCAGTTCACCCCTCCACTTT
>-|TRBV10-3|TRBD1|TRBJ2-3
CAISAGQGADTQYF
TGTGCCATCAGTGCCGGACAGGGGGCAGATACGCAGTATTTT
>-|TRBV6-5|TRBD2|TRBJ2-7
CASSYSISGRTEQYF
TGTGCCAGCAGTTACTCGATTAGCGGGAGGACCGAGCAGTACTTC
>once|TRBV5-1|TRBD1|TRBJ1-4
CASSLEGGMEKLFF
TGCGCCAGCAGCTTGGAAGGGGGCATGGAAAAACTGTTTTTT
>-|TRBV5-1|TRBD1|TRBJ1-6
CASSLVPGGNSPLHF
TGCGCCAGCAGCTTGGTGCCAGGGGGCAATTCACCCCTCCACTTT
>-|TRBV11-2|TRBD2|TRBJ2-5
CASSLIGAGRETQYF
TGTGCCAGCAGCTTAATAGGAGCCGGGAGGGAGACCCAGTACTTC